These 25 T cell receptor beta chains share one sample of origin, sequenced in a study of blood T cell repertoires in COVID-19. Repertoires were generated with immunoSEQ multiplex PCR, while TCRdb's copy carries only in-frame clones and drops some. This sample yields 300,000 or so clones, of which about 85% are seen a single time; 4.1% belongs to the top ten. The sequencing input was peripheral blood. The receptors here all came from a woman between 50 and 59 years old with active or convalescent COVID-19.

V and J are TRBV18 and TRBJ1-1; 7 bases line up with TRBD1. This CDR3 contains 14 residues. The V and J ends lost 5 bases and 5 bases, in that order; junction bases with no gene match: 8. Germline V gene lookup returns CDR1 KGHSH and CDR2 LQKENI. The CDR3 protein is CASSSKTGWTEAFF. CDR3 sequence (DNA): TGTGCCAGCTCATCAAAGACAGGGTGGACTGAAGCTTTCTTT.

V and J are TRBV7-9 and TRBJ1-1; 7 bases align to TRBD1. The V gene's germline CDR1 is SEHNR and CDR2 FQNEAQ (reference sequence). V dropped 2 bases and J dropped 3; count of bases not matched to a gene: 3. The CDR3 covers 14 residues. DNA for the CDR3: TGTGCCAGCAGCTTAAGACAGGGAGACACTGAAGCTTTCTTT. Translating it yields CASSLRQGDTEAFF. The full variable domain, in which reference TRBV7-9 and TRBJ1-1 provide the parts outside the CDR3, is DTGVSQNPRHKITKRGQNVTFRCDPISEHNRLYWYRQTLGQGPEFLTYFQNEAQLEKSRLLSDRFSAERPKGSFSTLEIQRTEQGDSAMYLCASSLRQGDTEAFFGQGTRLTVV.

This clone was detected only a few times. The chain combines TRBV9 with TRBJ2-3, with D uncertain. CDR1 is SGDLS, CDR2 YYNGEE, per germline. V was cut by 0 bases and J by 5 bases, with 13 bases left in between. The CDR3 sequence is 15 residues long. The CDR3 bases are TGTGCCAGCAGCGTAGCCCCTAGAGAGCTAGATACGCAGTATTTT. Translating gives CASSVAPRELDTQYF.

CDR3 bases: TGTGCCAGCAGCCAGAGCCCGGCGGGGAACACCGGGGAGCTGTTTTTT. Its protein is CASSQSPAGNTGELFF. The chain uses TRBV7-2 and TRBJ2-2; D might be TRBD2 (5 bases). This CDR3 is built from 16 residues. Trimming took off 5 bases at V and 1 base at J, with 14 bases between the two ends. Per the germline V gene, CDR1 is SGHTA and CDR2 is FQGNSA. Combining the CDR3 with reference TRBV7-2 and TRBJ2-2 gives the whole variable domain GAGVSQSPSNKVTEKGKDVELRCDPISGHTALYWYRQSLGQGLEFLIYFQGNSAPDKSGLPSDRFSAERTGGSVSTLTIQRTQQEDSAVYLCASSQSPAGNTGELFFGEGSRLTVL.

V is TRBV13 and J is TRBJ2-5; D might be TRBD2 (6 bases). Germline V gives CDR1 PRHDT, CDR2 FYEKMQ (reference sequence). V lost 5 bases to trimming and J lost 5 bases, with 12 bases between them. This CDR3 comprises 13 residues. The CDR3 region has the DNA TGTGCCAGCAGCCCCCGGGGGTCTGAGACCCAGTACTTC. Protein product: CASSPRGSETQYF.

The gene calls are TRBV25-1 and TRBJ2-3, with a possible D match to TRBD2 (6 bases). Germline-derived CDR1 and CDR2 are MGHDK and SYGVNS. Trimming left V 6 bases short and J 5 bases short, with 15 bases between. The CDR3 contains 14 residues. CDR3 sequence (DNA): TGTGCCAGCAGGACCAGCGGGTCCGGAGATACGCAGTATTTT. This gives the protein CASRTSGSGDTQYF. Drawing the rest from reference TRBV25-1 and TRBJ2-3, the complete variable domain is EADIYQTPRYLVIGTGKKITLECSQTMGHDKMYWYQQDPGMELHLIHYSYGVNSTEKGDLSSESTVSRIRTEHFPLTLESARPSHTSQYLCASRTSGSGDTQYFGPGTRLTVL.

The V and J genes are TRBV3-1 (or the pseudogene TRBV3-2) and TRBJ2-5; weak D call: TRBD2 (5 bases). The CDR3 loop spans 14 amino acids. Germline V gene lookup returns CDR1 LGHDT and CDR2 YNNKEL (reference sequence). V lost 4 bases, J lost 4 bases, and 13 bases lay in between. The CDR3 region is CASSPTGTRETQYF. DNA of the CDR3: TGTGCCAGCAGCCCAACCGGTACTAGAGAGACCCAGTACTTC.

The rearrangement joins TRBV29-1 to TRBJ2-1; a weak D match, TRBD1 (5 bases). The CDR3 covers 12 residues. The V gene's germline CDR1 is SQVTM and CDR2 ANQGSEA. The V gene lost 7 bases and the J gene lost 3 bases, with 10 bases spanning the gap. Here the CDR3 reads CSADSDYNEQFF. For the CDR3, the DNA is TGCAGCGCAGACAGCGACTACAATGAGCAGTTCTTC.

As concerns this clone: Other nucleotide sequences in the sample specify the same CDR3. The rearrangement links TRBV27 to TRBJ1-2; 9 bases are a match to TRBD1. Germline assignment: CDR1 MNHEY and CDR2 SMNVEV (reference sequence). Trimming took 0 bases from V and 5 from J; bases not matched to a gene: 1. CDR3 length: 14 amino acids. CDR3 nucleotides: TGTGCCAGCAGTTTATCGACAGGGGGGTATGGCTACACCTTC. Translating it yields CASSLSTGGYGYTF.

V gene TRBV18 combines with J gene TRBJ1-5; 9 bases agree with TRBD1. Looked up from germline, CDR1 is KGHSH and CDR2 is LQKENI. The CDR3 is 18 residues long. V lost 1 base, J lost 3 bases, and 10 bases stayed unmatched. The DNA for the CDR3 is TGTGCCAGCTCACCACGGTCTGGGGGACAGGGACACAATCAGCCCCAGCATTTT. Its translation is CASSPRSGGQGHNQPQHF. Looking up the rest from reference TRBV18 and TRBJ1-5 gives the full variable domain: NAGVMQNPRHLVRRRGQEARLRCSPMKGHSHVYWYRQLPEEGLKFMVYLQKENIIDESGMPKERFSAEFPKEGPSILRIQQVVRGDSAAYFCASSPRSGGQGHNQPQHFGDGTRLSIL.

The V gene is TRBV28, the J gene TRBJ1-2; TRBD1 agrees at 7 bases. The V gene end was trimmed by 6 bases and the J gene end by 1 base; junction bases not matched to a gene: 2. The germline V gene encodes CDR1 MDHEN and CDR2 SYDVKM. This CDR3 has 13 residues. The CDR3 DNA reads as TGTGCCAGCAGCTACAGGGGTAACTATGGCTACACCTTC. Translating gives CASSYRGNYGYTF.

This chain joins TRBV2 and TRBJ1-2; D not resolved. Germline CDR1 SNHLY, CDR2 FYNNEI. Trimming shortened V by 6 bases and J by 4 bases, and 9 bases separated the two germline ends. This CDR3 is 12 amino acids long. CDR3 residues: CASSTAGYGYTF. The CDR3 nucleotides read TGTGCCAGCAGCACAGCCGGCTATGGCTACACCTTC.

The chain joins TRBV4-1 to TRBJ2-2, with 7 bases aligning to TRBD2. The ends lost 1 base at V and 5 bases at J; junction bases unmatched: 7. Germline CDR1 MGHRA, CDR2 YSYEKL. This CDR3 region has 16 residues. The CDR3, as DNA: TGCGCCAGCAGCCAAGCCCACGGGGGAGGGACCGGGGAGCTGTTTTTT. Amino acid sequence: CASSQAHGGGTGELFF.

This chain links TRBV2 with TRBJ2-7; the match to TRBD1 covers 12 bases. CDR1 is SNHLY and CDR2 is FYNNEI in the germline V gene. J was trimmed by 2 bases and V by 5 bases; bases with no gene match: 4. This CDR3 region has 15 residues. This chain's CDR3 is CASSSRDRGPYEQYF. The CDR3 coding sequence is TGTGCCAGCAGTTCCCGGGACAGGGGGCCCTACGAGCAGTACTTC. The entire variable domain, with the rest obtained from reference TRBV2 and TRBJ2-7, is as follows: EPEVTQTPSHQVTQMGQEVILRCVPISNHLYFYWYRQILGQKVEFLVSFYNNEISEKSEIFDDQFSVERPDGSNFTLKIRSTKLEDSAMYFCASSSRDRGPYEQYFGPGTRLTVT.

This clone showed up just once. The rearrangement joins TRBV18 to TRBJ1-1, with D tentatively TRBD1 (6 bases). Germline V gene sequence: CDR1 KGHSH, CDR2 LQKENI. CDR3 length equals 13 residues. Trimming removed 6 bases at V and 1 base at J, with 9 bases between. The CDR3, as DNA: TGTGCCAGCTCCGGGACACAGAACACTGAAGCTTTCTTT. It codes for CASSGTQNTEAFF.

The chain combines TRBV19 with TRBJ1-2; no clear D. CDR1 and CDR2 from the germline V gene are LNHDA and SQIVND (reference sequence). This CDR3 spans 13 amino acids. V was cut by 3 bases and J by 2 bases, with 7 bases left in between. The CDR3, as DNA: TGTGCCAGTAGTATTGAACAGAACTATGGCTACACCTTC. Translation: CASSIEQNYGYTF.

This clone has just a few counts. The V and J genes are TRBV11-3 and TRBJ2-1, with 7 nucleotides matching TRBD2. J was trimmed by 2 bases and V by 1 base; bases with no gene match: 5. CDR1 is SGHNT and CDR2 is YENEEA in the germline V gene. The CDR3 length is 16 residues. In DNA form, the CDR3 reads TGTGCCAGCAGCTTAGGGCGGGAGTACGCCTACAATGAGCAGTTCTTC. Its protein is CASSLGREYAYNEQFF.

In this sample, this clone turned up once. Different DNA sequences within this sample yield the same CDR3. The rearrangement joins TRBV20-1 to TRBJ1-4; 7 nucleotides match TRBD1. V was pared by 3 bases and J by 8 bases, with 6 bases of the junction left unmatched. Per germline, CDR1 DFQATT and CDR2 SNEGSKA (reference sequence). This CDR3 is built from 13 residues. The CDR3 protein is CSASKGAGEKLFF. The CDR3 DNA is TGCAGTGCTAGTAAGGGGGCAGGGGAAAAACTGTTTTTT.

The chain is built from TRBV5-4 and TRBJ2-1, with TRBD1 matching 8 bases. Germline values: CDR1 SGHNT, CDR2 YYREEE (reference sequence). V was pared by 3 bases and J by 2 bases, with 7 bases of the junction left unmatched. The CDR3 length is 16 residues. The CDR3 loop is CASSYNRGSPYNEQFF. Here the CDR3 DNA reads TGTGCCAGCAGCTACAACAGGGGGTCCCCCTACAATGAGCAGTTCTTC.

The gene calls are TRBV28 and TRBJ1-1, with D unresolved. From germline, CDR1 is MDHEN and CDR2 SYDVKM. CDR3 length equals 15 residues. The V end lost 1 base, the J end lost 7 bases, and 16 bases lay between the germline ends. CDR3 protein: CASSLFGQLRLEAFF. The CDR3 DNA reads TGTGCCAGCAGTTTATTCGGCCAGTTGCGACTTGAAGCTTTCTTT.

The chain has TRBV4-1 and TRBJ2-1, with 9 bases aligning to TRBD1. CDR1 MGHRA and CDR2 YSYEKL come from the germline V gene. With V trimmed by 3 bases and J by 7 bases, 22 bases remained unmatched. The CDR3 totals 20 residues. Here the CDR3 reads CASSHPPGQGQGPRENEQFF. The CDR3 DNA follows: TGCGCCAGCAGCCACCCCCCGGGACAGGGTCAGGGTCCTAGGGAGAATGAGCAGTTCTTC.

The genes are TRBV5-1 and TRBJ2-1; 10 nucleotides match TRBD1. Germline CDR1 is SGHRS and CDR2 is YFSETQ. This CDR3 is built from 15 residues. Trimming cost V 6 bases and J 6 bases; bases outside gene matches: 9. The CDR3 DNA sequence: TGCGCCAGCAACATCCCGGGACAGGGGATCAATGAGCAGTTCTTC. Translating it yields CASNIPGQGINEQFF.

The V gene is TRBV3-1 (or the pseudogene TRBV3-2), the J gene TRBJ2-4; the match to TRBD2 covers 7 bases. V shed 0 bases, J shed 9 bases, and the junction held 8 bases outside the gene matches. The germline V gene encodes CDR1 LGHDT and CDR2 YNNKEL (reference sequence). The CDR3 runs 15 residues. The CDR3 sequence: CASSQETAGGGIQYF. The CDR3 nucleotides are TGTGCCAGCAGCCAAGAAACGGCTGGCGGGGGCATTCAGTACTTC.

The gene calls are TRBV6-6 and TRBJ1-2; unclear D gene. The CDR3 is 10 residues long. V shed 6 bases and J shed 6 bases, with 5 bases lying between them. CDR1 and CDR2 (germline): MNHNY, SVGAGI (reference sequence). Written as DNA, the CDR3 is TGTGCCAGCAGCCGCGATGGCTACACCTTC. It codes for CASSRDGYTF.

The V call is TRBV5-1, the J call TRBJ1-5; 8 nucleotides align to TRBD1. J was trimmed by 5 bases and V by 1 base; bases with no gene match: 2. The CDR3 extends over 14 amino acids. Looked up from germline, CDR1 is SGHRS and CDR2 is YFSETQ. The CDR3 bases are TGCGCCAGCAGCTTGACAGGGGGTGATCAGCCCCAGCATTTT. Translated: CASSLTGGDQPQHF.